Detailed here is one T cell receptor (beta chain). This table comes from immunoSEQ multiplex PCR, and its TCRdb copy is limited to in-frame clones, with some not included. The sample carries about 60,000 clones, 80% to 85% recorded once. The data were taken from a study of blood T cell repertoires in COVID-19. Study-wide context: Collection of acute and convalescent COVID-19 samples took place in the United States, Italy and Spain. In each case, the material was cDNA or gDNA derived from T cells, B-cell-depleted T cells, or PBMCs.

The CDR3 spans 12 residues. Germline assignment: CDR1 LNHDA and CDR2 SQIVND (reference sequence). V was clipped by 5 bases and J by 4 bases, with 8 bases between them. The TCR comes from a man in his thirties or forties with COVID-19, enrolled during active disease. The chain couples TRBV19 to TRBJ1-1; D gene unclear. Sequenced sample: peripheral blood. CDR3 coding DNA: TGTGCCAGTAGTCCCAGTGGCACTGAAGCTTTCTTT. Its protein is CASSPSGTEAFF.